A single sample is the source of the 27 T cell receptor beta chains below, sequenced in a study of T cell repertoires and HLA-DP antigens. The antigens these receptors bind are not known. Some clones are missing from TCRdb's copy, which holds only in-frame ones; the method was immunoSEQ multiplex PCR. The repertoire holds 65,000 to 95,000 clones, with about four fifths as singletons. The material sequenced was CD4+ T cells from PBMCs. These receptors all come from a man in his fifties or sixties in good health and CMV-seronegative.

The V call is TRBV7-2, the J call TRBJ2-3; tentative D call: TRBD1 (6 bases). The length of the CDR3 is 16 residues. Germline loops: CDR1 SGHTA, CDR2 FQGNSA. Trimming took 4 bases from V and 4 from J, leaving 18 bases between them. The CDR3 spells CASSSPTGILPDTQYF. CDR3 nucleotides: TGTGCCAGCAGCTCACCGACAGGTATCTTACCAGATACGCAGTATTTT.

This chain links TRBV7-2 with TRBJ1-5; maybe TRBD1 (5 bases). This CDR3 is 17 amino acids long. V lost 1 base to trimming and J lost 0 bases, with 13 bases between them. Germline-derived CDR1 and CDR2 are SGHTA and FQGNSA. The CDR3: CASSLEGVRDSNQPQHF. In DNA form, the CDR3 reads TGTGCCAGCAGCTTAGAAGGGGTCAGGGATAGCAATCAGCCCCAGCATTTT.

The chain has TRBV9 and TRBJ2-3; TRBD2 matches at 7 bases. The CDR3 loop spans 15 amino acids. Germline V lookup: CDR1 SGDLS, CDR2 YYNGEE. Losses at the gene ends were 4 bases for V and 2 bases for J; bases not matched to a gene: 7. The CDR3 sequence: CASSPASGSTDTQYF. CDR3 DNA: TGTGCCAGCAGCCCGGCTAGCGGATCCACAGATACGCAGTATTTT.

The V gene is TRBV11-2, the J gene TRBJ1-2, with TRBD1 matching over 10 bases. There are 13 residues in the CDR3. V was clipped by 5 bases and J by 5 bases; unmatched bases: 2. From germline, CDR1 is SGHAT and CDR2 FQNNGV. The CDR3 reads CASSLDRGYGYTF. The CDR3, as DNA: TGTGCCAGCAGCCTGGACAGGGGGTATGGCTACACCTTC.

V is TRBV6-5 and J is TRBJ2-1; 10 bases match TRBD2. CDR3 length: 14 amino acids. CDR1 and CDR2 (germline): MNHEY, SVGAGI. The junction had 2 bases not matched to a gene; V was cut back by 5 bases and J by 4 bases. CDR3 region: CASSIAGGYNEQFF. The CDR3 region has the DNA TGTGCCAGCAGTATAGCGGGGGGATACAATGAGCAGTTCTTC.

The CDR3 loop is CASRNTGRGTEAFF. The CDR3 bases are TGCGCCAGCAGGAATACAGGGAGGGGGACTGAAGCTTTCTTT. V gene TRBV5-1 combines with J gene TRBJ1-1; D may be TRBD1 (6 bases). CDR3 size: 14 residues. V gave up 5 bases and J gave up 5 bases, with 16 bases separating them. The V gene's germline CDR1 is SGHRS and CDR2 YFSETQ.

CDR3 coding DNA: TGTGCCAGCAGCCCCGCGGGGAGAAACACTGAAGCTTTCTTT. Residues: CASSPAGRNTEAFF. This sequence joins TRBV7-2 and TRBJ1-1; D unresolved. This CDR3 contains 14 residues. In germline, CDR1 is SGHTA, CDR2 FQGNSA. The V and J ends lost 5 bases and 2 bases respectively, with 12 bases between them.

The chain combines TRBV9 with TRBJ2-5; D unclear. Trimming took off 4 bases at V and 1 base at J, with 11 bases between the two ends. Germline values: CDR1 SGDLS, CDR2 YYNGEE. The CDR3 has 14 amino acids. The CDR3 sequence is CASSSGPPQETQYF. CDR3 in DNA: TGTGCCAGCAGCTCCGGACCTCCCCAAGAGACCCAGTACTTC. Drawing the rest from reference TRBV9 and TRBJ2-5, the complete variable domain is DSGVTQTPKHLITATGQRVTLRCSPRSGDLSVYWYQQSLDQGLQFLIQYYNGEERAKGNILERFSAQQFPDLHSELNLSSLELGDSALYFCASSSGPPQETQYFGPGTRLLVL.

The chain recombines TRBV15 with TRBJ2-1; possibly TRBD1 or TRBD2 for D (5 bases each). The CDR3 covers 14 residues. Germline loops: CDR1 LNHNV, CDR2 YYDKDF (reference sequence). Trimming left V 1 base short and J 4 bases short, with 8 bases between. CDR3 DNA: TGTGCCACCAGCAGAGCCGGGACGTACAATGAGCAGTTCTTC. Protein product: CATSRAGTYNEQFF.

V and J are TRBV21-1 and TRBJ1-6. TRBV21-1 is marked as a pseudogene. This CDR3 region has 18 residues. The CDR3 region has the DNA TGTGCCAGCAGCAAACGGGATATAGTGTCAAGAGGTAATTCACCCCTCCACTTT. Its protein product is CASSKRDIVSRGNSPLHF.

The CDR3 DNA follows: TGTGCCAGCAGTCCTCTTCAGAGGGGGACCGGGGAGCTGTTTTTT. It is translated as CASSPLQRGTGELFF. The chain carries TRBV6-1 and TRBJ2-2; the D gene is possibly TRBD1 (6 bases). This CDR3 has 15 amino acids. The germline V gene encodes CDR1 MNHNS and CDR2 SASEGT. V dropped 5 bases and J dropped 5 bases, with 15 bases sitting between them.

The chain joins TRBV2 to TRBJ1-5; tentative D call: TRBD1 (6 bases). Germline loops: CDR1 SNHLY, CDR2 FYNNEI. This CDR3 region has 14 residues. The V gene lost 7 bases and the J gene lost 0 bases, with 10 bases spanning the gap. Here the CDR3 reads CASKDSHSNQPQHF. CDR3 nucleotides: TGTGCCAGCAAGGACAGCCATAGCAATCAGCCCCAGCATTTT.

The genes are TRBV5-4 and TRBJ2-1, with 7 positions matching TRBD2. Germline V gene data show CDR1 as SGHNT and CDR2 as YYREEE (reference sequence). This CDR3 has 13 amino acids. J gave up 6 bases and V 2 bases, and 2 bases lay outside the gene matches. CDR3 DNA: TGTGCCAGCAGCTTCGGGGGGACCAATGAGCAGTTCTTC. It translates to CASSFGGTNEQFF.

This clone was detected once. The chain joins TRBV10-2 to TRBJ1-2; D is perhaps TRBD1 (5 bases). Germline V gene data show CDR1 as WSHSY and CDR2 as SAAADI. Deletions cut 0 bases from V and 8 bases from J, with 13 bases between. This CDR3 region has 14 residues. The CDR3 here is CASSESGGYLGYTF. In DNA form, the CDR3 reads TGCGCCAGCAGTGAGTCGGGGGGTTACCTCGGCTACACCTTC.

V and J are TRBV4-1 and TRBJ2-5; TRBD2 might be the D (6 bases). Deletions cut 4 bases from V and 0 bases from J, with 15 bases between. This CDR3 has 16 residues. CDR1 and CDR2 from the germline V gene are MGHRA and YSYEKL. This CDR3 is CASSPGTGVYQETQYF. In DNA form, the CDR3 reads TGCGCCAGCAGCCCCGGGACGGGAGTATACCAAGAGACCCAGTACTTC.

Only one count was recorded for this clone. CDR3: CASSSVDSPYEQYF. The DNA for the CDR3 is TGTGCCAGCAGTTCAGTCGACAGCCCCTACGAGCAGTACTTC. This chain joins TRBV27 and TRBJ2-7; weak D call: TRBD1 (5 bases). CDR3 length equals 14 residues. Trimming left V 4 bases short and J 2 bases short, with 12 bases between. CDR1 MNHEY and CDR2 SMNVEV come from the germline V gene (reference sequence).

The rearrangement joins TRBV4-1 to TRBJ2-1; D gene uncertain. CDR3 length equals 16 residues. Germline-derived CDR1 and CDR2 are MGHRA and YSYEKL. The ends were cut back, 4 bases at V and 2 bases at J, with 15 bases in the middle. The CDR3 spells CASSPAETVAYNEQFF. CDR3 coding DNA: TGCGCCAGCAGCCCCGCTGAGACCGTAGCCTACAATGAGCAGTTCTTC.

The chain has TRBV4-1 and TRBJ1-2, with D possibly TRBD1 on 5 matching bases. V was cut by 0 bases and J by 3 bases, with 8 bases left in between. From germline, CDR1 is MGHRA and CDR2 YSYEKL. The CDR3 has 14 residues. CDR3 amino acids: CASSQDRDYYGYTF. DNA for the CDR3: TGCGCCAGCAGCCAAGACCGGGACTACTATGGCTACACCTTC.

In this sample, this clone turned up a few times. The chain couples TRBV19 to TRBJ2-5; weak D call: TRBD2 (6 bases). Per germline, CDR1 LNHDA and CDR2 SQIVND (reference sequence). CDR3 length equals 14 residues. Trimming took 3 bases from V and 3 from J, leaving 11 bases between them. This CDR3 reads CASSIRGTEETQYF. CDR3 nucleotide sequence: TGTGCCAGTAGTATTCGGGGGACGGAAGAGACCCAGTACTTC.

The rearrangement uses TRBV6-6 and TRBJ1-1, with D possibly being TRBD1 (6 bases). The V end lost 4 bases, the J end lost 0 bases, and 12 bases lay between the germline ends. The germline CDR1 and CDR2 sequences are MNHNY and SVGAGI (reference sequence). The CDR3 loop spans 15 amino acids. The CDR3: CASSSIAGVNTEAFF. The CDR3, as DNA: TGTGCCAGCAGTTCTATCGCAGGGGTGAACACTGAAGCTTTCTTT.

J is TRBJ1-5 and V is TRBV29-1; perhaps TRBD1 as D (6 bases). The V gene's germline CDR1 is SQVTM and CDR2 ANQGSEA. This CDR3 comprises 13 residues. V was clipped by 4 bases and J by 4 bases, with 11 bases between them. The CDR3 here is CSVVEGGNQPQHF. As DNA, the CDR3 is TGCAGCGTTGTCGAGGGGGGGAATCAGCCCCAGCATTTT. The complete variable domain, with remaining parts taken from reference TRBV29-1 and TRBJ1-5, reads SAVISQKPSRDICQRGTSLTIQCQVDSQVTMMFWYRQQPGQSLTLIATANQGSEATYESGFVIDKFPISRPNLTFSTLTVSNMSPEDSSIYLCSVVEGGNQPQHFGDGTRLSIL.

The chain has TRBV7-2 and TRBJ1-1, with D possibly TRBD1 on 5 matching bases. The CDR3 has 13 residues. Trimming left V 3 bases short and J 5 bases short, with 10 bases between. Germline-derived CDR1 and CDR2 are SGHTA and FQGNSA. CDR3 DNA sequence: TGTGCCAGCAGCTTTCCCAAGGGGACTGAAGCTTTCTTT. Residues: CASSFPKGTEAFF.

The rearrangement joins TRBV30 to TRBJ1-2, with unresolved D. Trimming took 0 bases from V and 4 from J, leaving 6 bases between them. Germline V gene lookup returns CDR1 GTSNPN and CDR2 SVGIG (reference sequence). There are 12 residues in the CDR3. CDR3 nucleotide sequence: TGTGCCTGGAGTGTGACGCGCTATGGCTACACCTTC. Its translation: CAWSVTRYGYTF.

This chain joins TRBV4-3 and TRBJ1-1; possible D gene TRBD1, 6 bases. Germline values: CDR1 LGHNA, CDR2 YSLEER. With 2 bases removed from V and 3 bases from J, the gap between germline ends came to 10 bases. This CDR3 region has 14 residues. The CDR3 DNA reads as TGCGCCAGCAGCCAACAGGGGCTGGACACTGAAGCTTTCTTT. As protein: CASSQQGLDTEAFF.

V usage is TRBV5-4 and J usage is TRBJ2-1; 7 nucleotides match TRBD2. Germline CDR1 is SGHNT and CDR2 is YYREEE (reference sequence). The V and J ends lost 7 bases and 13 bases, in that order; junction bases with no gene match: 11. The CDR3 has 12 amino acids. Here the CDR3 reads CASAGAGATQFF. CDR3 bases: TGTGCCAGCGCGGGAGCGGGCGCAACCCAGTTCTTC.

To note about this clone: Since a much larger clone is just one base distant, this may be a read error. Other nucleotide sequences from this sample produce the same CDR3. V gene TRBV28 combines with J gene TRBJ1-2; D is perhaps TRBD1 (6 bases). CDR1 and CDR2 from the germline V gene are MDHEN and SYDVKM. The length of the CDR3 is 15 residues. The CDR3 bases are TGTGCCAGCAGTTACCCCGAGGGGGAGGTCTATGGCTATACCTTC. The encoded protein is CASSYPEGEVYGYTF.

The chain employs TRBV5-1 and TRBJ2-7; D may be TRBD1 or TRBD2 (5 bases each). CDR1 and CDR2 (germline): SGHRS, YFSETQ. Trimming pared 0 bases from V and 2 bases from J, leaving 9 bases between. The length of the CDR3 is 14 residues. DNA for the CDR3: TGCGCCAGCAGCTTGGGGGACGGAGCCTACGAGCAGTACTTC. It specifies CASSLGDGAYEQYF.